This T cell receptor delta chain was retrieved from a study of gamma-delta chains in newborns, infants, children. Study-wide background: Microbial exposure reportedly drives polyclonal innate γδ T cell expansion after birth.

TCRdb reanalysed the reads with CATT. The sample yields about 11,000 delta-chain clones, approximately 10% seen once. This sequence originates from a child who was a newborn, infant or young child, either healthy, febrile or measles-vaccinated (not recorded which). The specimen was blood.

For the CDR3, the DNA is TGTGCCTGTGACACGTTGGTTACTGGGGAGCCACACGATAAACTCATCTTT. Translation gives CACDTLVTGEPHDKLIF. The rearrangement links TRDV2 to TRDJ1, with 7 bases matching TRDD3. Germline V CDR1 and CDR2: GEAIGNYY, EKD. V was clipped by 1 base and J by 4 bases; unmatched bases: 14. The CDR3 has 17 residues.